These T cell receptor beta chains were read from a single sample in a study of cytomegalovirus exposure and HLA in healthy donors. Data came from immunoSEQ multiplex PCR; TCRdb stores just in-frame clones and leaves some out. The table has 170,000 or so clones, approximately 80% seen once. The sample was PBMCs. These receptor sequences come from a woman aged 50 to 60 in good health and CMV-seropositive. Both conserved end residues are part of each CDR3. The order of the fields is J gene, clone size, V gene, D gene, CDR3 DNA, CDR3 protein. A D gene is named only where the DNA matches it firmly. Clone size is stated in some rows and not others, as once, few, many or a class when expanded.

>TRBJ1-2|-|TRBV6-5|-
TGTGCCAGCGGTCGGACTTCAGGTTATGGCTACACCTTC
CASGRTSGYGYTF
>TRBJ1-6|-|TRBV4-3|-
TGCGCCAGCAGCCAAGATCAGGGAATTAGGCCCCTCCACTTT
CASSQDQGIRPLHF
>TRBJ1-1|-|TRBV23-1|-
TGCGCCAGCAGTCAAGACTCGGCACAGGCTAACACTGAAGCTTTCTTT
CASSQDSAQANTEAFF
>TRBJ2-1|-|TRBV9|TRBD2
TGTGCCAGCAGCGTGATCGAAACGGGGGGGCCCCGCAATGAGCAGTTCTTC
CASSVIETGGPRNEQFF
>TRBJ1-2|-|TRBV28|-
TGTGCCAGCAGGAACGGGAACTATGGCTACACCTTC
CASRNGNYGYTF
>TRBJ1-2|few|TRBV7-9|TRBD1
TGTGCCAGCAGCTTAGACAGGGGTGGCTACACCTTC
CASSLDRGGYTF
>TRBJ1-2|-|TRBV30|-
TGTGCCTGGAGTGTAGACAGGAGGAGTTATGGCTACACCTTC
CAWSVDRRSYGYTF
>TRBJ2-5|-|TRBV10-3|TRBD1
TGTGCCATCAGTGAGTCGACAGGGGGGGAGACCCAGTACTTC
CAISESTGGETQYF
>TRBJ2-1|-|TRBV18|TRBD1
TGTGCCAGCTCACCTGTCACCTTAGGACAGGGGTACAATGAGCAGTTCTTC
CASSPVTLGQGYNEQFF
>TRBJ2-2|-|TRBV7-9|-
TGTGCCAGCAGCTTATCCTGGGGGCATACCACCGGGGAGCTGTTTTTT
CASSLSWGHTTGELFF
>TRBJ2-3|-|TRBV5-1|TRBD1
TGCGCCAGCAGCTCAGAAACATTGTGGGGACAGGGGCAGAGTTCCACAGATACGCAGTATTTT
CASSSETLWGQGQSSTDTQYF
>TRBJ2-2|-|TRBV27|TRBD1
TGTGCCAGCAACCGGGGACAGGGGGACACCGGGGAGCTGTTTTTT
CASNRGQGDTGELFF
>TRBJ2-3|-|TRBV5-1|-
TGCGCCAGCAGCTTGGGGGGCCTACGAGATACGCAGTATTTT
CASSLGGLRDTQYF
>TRBJ2-1|-|TRBV10-2|TRBD1
TGCGCCAGCAGTATTGACAGGGACAATGAGCAGTTCTTC
CASSIDRDNEQFF